This T cell receptor beta chain was identified in a study of T cell responses to AZD1222 COVID-19 vaccine. For the study at large: Pooled in the analysis were second doses at about 4 or about 12 weeks.

Repertoires were generated with immunoSEQ multiplex PCR, while TCRdb's copy carries only in-frame clones and drops some. The sample comprises some 180,000 clones, approximately 86% of which are singletons, and approximately 0.49% rests with the top ten. V was trimmed by 2 bases and J by 0 bases, leaving 11 bases between them. The germline gives CDR1 GTSNPN, CDR2 SVGIG (reference sequence). This CDR3 has 15 residues. As for this clone: What it recognizes is unknown.

General study findings and limits: Two AZD1222 administrations were followed by greater Spike-specific TCR breadth and depth.

The input for sequencing was peripheral blood, taken on day 0 of AZD1222 vaccination. The receptor's source is an adult in good health. The gene calls are TRBV30 and TRBJ1-5; a possible D gene is TRBD1 (6 bases). Written as DNA, the CDR3 is TGTGCCTGGAGTAGGACAGATCTTAGCAATCAGCCCCAGCATTTT. This codes for CAWSRTDLSNQPQHF.